This entry lists 14 T cell receptor beta chains sequenced from one sample in a study of OX40 agonist ivuxolimab in advanced cancers. The protocol was immunoSEQ multiplex PCR, while the TCRdb copy is restricted to in-frame clones and leaves out a portion. The table includes about 100,000 clones, about 88% detected once. The sequencing used CD4+ or CD8+ T cells sorted from blood, collected in a trial of the OX40 agonist ivuxolimab. These receptor sequences come from an adult with an advanced solid tumor such as melanoma, head and neck, liver or kidney cancer.

This chain connects TRBV7-9 to TRBJ2-7; no clear D gene. The CDR3 consists of 13 residues. The germline V gene has CDR1 SEHNR and CDR2 FQNEAQ (reference sequence). V shed 3 bases and J shed 7 bases, with 13 bases lying between them. The CDR3 loop is CASSFWEVGEQYF. The CDR3 coding sequence is TGTGCCAGCAGCTTTTGGGAAGTCGGGGAGCAGTACTTC.

The V call is TRBV5-4, the J call TRBJ1-6, with D hard to call. V was shortened by 1 base and J by 7 bases, with 9 bases between the two germline ends. Germline V gives CDR1 SGHNT, CDR2 YYREEE (reference sequence). CDR3 size: 14 residues. CDR3 DNA: TGTGCCAGCAGCTTGTCTTGGGGAAATTCACCCCTCCACTTT. Translation gives CASSLSWGNSPLHF.

This clone was observed once. V and J are TRBV6-6 and TRBJ2-7; 7 positions match TRBD2. The CDR3 has 15 residues. Germline lookup yields CDR1 MNHNY and CDR2 SVGAGI (reference sequence). Germline trimming cut 6 bases from V and 6 bases from J; bases unmatched to any gene: 14. The CDR3 loop is CASRRERVASAEQYF. CDR3 in DNA: TGTGCCAGCAGGCGGGAGCGGGTGGCGAGCGCCGAGCAGTACTTC.

This chain joins TRBV11-3 and TRBJ2-1; TRBD2 aligns across 10 bases. CDR3 length: 16 residues. With V trimmed by 2 bases and J by 8 bases, 9 bases remained unmatched. From germline, CDR1 is SGHNT and CDR2 YENEEA. The chain's CDR3 is CASSLNLAGDRDEQFF. DNA for the CDR3: TGTGCCAGCAGCTTAAATCTAGCGGGAGATAGGGATGAGCAGTTCTTC.

The rearrangement uses TRBV10-3 and TRBJ1-2, with D perhaps TRBD1 (5 bases). The V end lost 4 bases, the J end lost 0 bases, and 9 bases lay between the germline ends. The germline V gene has CDR1 ENHRY and CDR2 SYGVKD. This CDR3 region has 14 residues. The CDR3 reads CAISAGGANYGYTF. DNA of the CDR3: TGTGCCATCAGTGCGGGGGGGGCTAACTATGGCTACACCTTC.

Comment on this clone: The germline gene is not matched at one end of the junction; a read error may be the cause. The V gene is TRBV6-5, the J gene TRBJ2-7, with D unresolved. Germline-derived CDR1 and CDR2 are MNHEY and SVGAGI. This CDR3 comprises 15 residues. The CDR3 bases are TGTGCCAGCAGTTACTCGAGAGGACGTATGATAGACGTGAACTTC. This translates into CASSYSRGRMIDVNF.

The sample holds one count of this clone. The V gene is TRBV5-4, the J gene TRBJ1-4, with a tentative D call TRBD1 (5 bases). V was trimmed by 4 bases and J by 4 bases, leaving 11 bases between them. This CDR3 is 14 amino acids long. Germline CDR1 SGHNT, CDR2 YYREEE (reference sequence). DNA of the CDR3: TGTGCCAGCAGCGTGGGACGGATTAATGAAAAACTGTTTTTT. Translated, it gives CASSVGRINEKLFF.

V and J are TRBV18 and TRBJ2-2, with D unclear. Per germline, CDR1 KGHSH and CDR2 LQKENI. CDR3 length: 14 residues. V was shortened by 0 bases and J by 1 base, with 3 bases between the two germline ends. The CDR3 loop is CASSPPKNTGELFF. CDR3 nucleotides: TGTGCCAGCTCACCACCCAAGAACACCGGGGAGCTGTTTTTT.

V usage is TRBV5-1 and J usage is TRBJ2-7; 7 nucleotides line up with TRBD2. The CDR3 runs to 14 residues. Unmatched junction bases numbered 4, after V lost 2 bases and J lost 2 bases. Germline V lookup: CDR1 SGHRS, CDR2 YFSETQ. The CDR3 reads CASSFLAATYEQYF. CDR3 DNA: TGCGCCAGCAGCTTCCTAGCGGCAACCTACGAGCAGTACTTC.

CDR3 in amino acids: CASSREPYNEQFF. CDR3 nucleotides: TGTGCCAGCAGTAGGGAACCTTACAATGAGCAGTTCTTC. The chain joins TRBV2 to TRBJ2-1; D gene ambiguous. V lost 5 bases and J lost 4, with 9 bases in between. From germline, CDR1 is SNHLY and CDR2 FYNNEI. CDR3 length equals 13 residues.

The count of this clone is one. The chain has TRBV7-9 and TRBJ2-5; D is perhaps TRBD2 (5 bases). The CDR3 has 17 amino acids. The germline V and J ends were trimmed by 0 bases and 5 bases, with 19 bases remaining between them. Germline V gene lookup returns CDR1 SEHNR and CDR2 FQNEAQ (reference sequence). In DNA form, the CDR3 reads TGTGCCAGCAGCTTAGCGCTCAGCGGTCCTATTGGGGAGACCCAGTACTTC. Protein product: CASSLALSGPIGETQYF.

The chain links TRBV5-1 to TRBJ2-2, with 9 bases fitting TRBD1. After removal of 2 bases from V and 6 bases from J, the junction contained 11 bases not matched to a gene. The germline V gene encodes CDR1 SGHRS and CDR2 YFSETQ. This CDR3 has 17 residues. CDR3 amino acids: CASSLNVMTGGSGELFF. The CDR3 DNA reads as TGCGCCAGCAGCTTAAATGTTATGACAGGGGGATCCGGGGAGCTGTTTTTT.

The chain carries TRBV5-8 and TRBJ2-3; 7 bases map to TRBD2. Germline V gene sequence: CDR1 SGHTS, CDR2 YDEGEE. The CDR3 has 14 residues. V lost 5 bases and J lost 0; bases outside the gene matches: 3. The CDR3 here is CASSWGLSTDTQYF. CDR3 DNA: TGTGCCAGCAGTTGGGGACTAAGCACAGATACGCAGTATTTT.

The CDR3 DNA sequence: TGTGCCAGCAGCTCGACTCGTGTCGGGGGGACCCAGTACTTC. It encodes CASSSTRVGGTQYF. The chain has TRBV11-2 and TRBJ2-5, with TRBD2 as a possible D gene (6 bases). Germline CDR1 is SGHAT and CDR2 is FQNNGV. This CDR3 has 14 amino acids. Trimming took 4 bases from V and 7 from J, leaving 16 bases between them. The variable domain in full, with the rest retrieved from reference TRBV11-2 and TRBJ2-5, is EAGVAQSPRYKIIEKRQSVAFWCNPISGHATLYWYQQILGQGPKLLIQFQNNGVVDDSQLPKDRFSAERLKGVDSTLKIQPAKLEDSAVYLCASSSTRVGGTQYFGPGTRLLVL.